A single sample gave rise to the 3 T cell receptor beta chains below, sequenced in a study of shared clonotypes between healthy human individuals. Produced via immunoSEQ multiplex PCR; TCRdb's table is partial and in-frame only. This table holds roughly 2,500,000 clones, over 85% found once. Sequencing used naive CD4+ T cells from PBMCs. Subset of the sample: CD45RA+ positively selected. These receptors all come from a man between 18 and 35 years old in good health. Some clones in this sample may be carry-over from other donors' samples.

The J gene is TRBJ1-1, the V gene TRBV6-5; a possible D gene is TRBD1 (6 bases). Per the germline V gene, CDR1 is MNHEY and CDR2 is SVGAGI. V shed 7 bases and J shed 1 base, with 13 bases lying between them. The CDR3 loop spans 14 amino acids. This CDR3 is CASTPTGRNTEAFF. The CDR3, as DNA: TGTGCCAGCACCCCCACAGGGAGGAACACTGAAGCTTTCTTT.

This clone has just one count. This chain uses TRBV6-5 with TRBJ2-7; 8 nucleotides match TRBD1. Germline CDR1 and CDR2: MNHEY and SVGAGI. The V gene end was trimmed by 10 bases and the J gene end by 2 bases; junction bases not matched to a gene: 13. The CDR3 extends over 15 amino acids. The CDR3 DNA sequence: TGTGCCACTGGGGAAAAGACAGGGGTGGCCTACGAGCAGTACTTC. Amino acid sequence: CATGEKTGVAYEQYF.

The gene calls are TRBV27 and TRBJ2-1; D remains ambiguous. Per the germline V gene, CDR1 is MNHEY and CDR2 is SMNVEV (reference sequence). V lost 3 bases, J lost 6 bases, and 3 bases lay in between. The CDR3 is made up of 11 amino acids. This CDR3 reads CASSFVNEQFF. Here the CDR3 DNA reads TGTGCCAGCAGTTTTGTCAATGAGCAGTTCTTC.